These 32 T cell receptor beta chains were sequenced from one sample in a study of blood T cell repertoires in COVID-19. Data came from immunoSEQ multiplex PCR; TCRdb stores just in-frame clones and leaves some out. The repertoire holds a few hundred thousand clones, with around 80% as singletons. Sequenced material: peripheral blood. Receptors were obtained from a woman younger than 30 with acute or convalescent COVID-19.

The J gene is TRBJ1-6, the V gene TRBV2, with 7 bases lining up with TRBD1. Trimming removed 5 bases from V and 7 bases from J; junction bases left unmatched: 11. The CDR3 sequence is 16 residues long. Germline V CDR1 and CDR2: SNHLY, FYNNEI. This chain's CDR3 is CASSSQTRDSNSPLHF. The CDR3 DNA follows: TGTGCCAGCAGTAGCCAAACCCGGGACAGCAATTCACCCCTCCACTTT.

Concerning this clone: Other DNA sequences in this sample translate to the same CDR3. The chain uses TRBV7-9 and TRBJ2-3; 12 bases agree with TRBD2. Looked up from germline, CDR1 is SEHNR and CDR2 is FQNEAQ (reference sequence). The CDR3 runs to 17 residues. V was pared by 1 base and J by 0 bases, with 2 bases of the junction left unmatched. DNA for the CDR3: TGTGCCAGCAGCTTAGGACTAGCGGGAGCCAGCACAGATACGCAGTATTTT. Its protein is CASSLGLAGASTDTQYF.

CDR3 amino acids: CASSPGTSGSESQETQYF. The CDR3 DNA is TGTGCCAGCAGCCCCGGGACTAGCGGGAGTGAATCGCAAGAGACCCAGTACTTC. The chain employs TRBV11-3 and TRBJ2-5; 14 bases line up with TRBD2. The CDR3 has 18 residues. Germline assignment: CDR1 SGHNT and CDR2 YENEEA. J was trimmed by 2 bases and V by 5 bases; bases with no gene match: 10.

This chain joins TRBV25-1 and TRBJ2-7, with a possible D match to TRBD2 (6 bases). The V end was cut by 2 bases, the J end by 9 bases, with 14 bases between. CDR3 length: 13 amino acids. CDR1 is MGHDK and CDR2 is SYGVNS in the germline V gene. CDR3 amino acids: CASSENPGLGQYF. Here the CDR3 DNA reads TGTGCCAGCAGTGAAAACCCGGGACTCGGGCAGTACTTC.

This clone occurred once. The gene calls are TRBV15 and TRBJ2-1, with 7 bases fitting TRBD2. This CDR3 spans 16 amino acids. Trimming at V came to 0 bases and at J to 3 bases, leaving 5 bases not matched to a gene. Germline V gene sequence: CDR1 LNHNV, CDR2 YYDKDF (reference sequence). The CDR3 DNA sequence: TGTGCCACCAGCAGAGAAATAGCGGGTGGCTACAATGAGCAGTTCTTC. As protein: CATSREIAGGYNEQFF.

V is TRBV13 and J is TRBJ2-7, with TRBD1 matching 8 bases. Trimming cost V 5 bases and J 2 bases; bases outside gene matches: 14. The length of the CDR3 is 17 residues. The germline CDR1 and CDR2 sequences are PRHDT and FYEKMQ (reference sequence). CDR3 sequence: CASSQKGAGGSPYEQYF. For the CDR3, the DNA is TGTGCCAGCAGCCAAAAGGGGGCAGGGGGCAGCCCCTACGAGCAGTACTTC.

The chain combines TRBV11-2 with TRBJ2-3; D not certain. The CDR3 is made up of 15 amino acids. V lost 0 bases and J 0 bases, leaving 7 bases between the germline ends. Germline V lookup: CDR1 SGHAT, CDR2 FQNNGV. The CDR3 bases are TGTGCCAGCAGCTTAGAGTCTTATAGCACAGATACGCAGTATTTT. Translating it yields CASSLESYSTDTQYF.

This sequence joins TRBV6-6 and TRBJ1-1; D remains unclear. V was pared by 7 bases and J by 1 base, with 16 bases between. Germline CDR1 and CDR2: MNHNY and SVGAGI (reference sequence). The CDR3 runs 15 residues. The CDR3 is CASTHEGTKNTEAFF. CDR3 DNA sequence: TGTGCCAGCACCCACGAGGGCACCAAGAACACTGAAGCTTTCTTT.

This clone was recorded a few times. The chain has TRBV14 and TRBJ2-7; 7 bases line up with TRBD2. Germline assignment: CDR1 SGHDN and CDR2 FVKESK. This CDR3 spans 16 amino acids. V lost 4 bases, J lost 5 bases, and 14 bases stayed unmatched. The CDR3 here is CASSRTPSAGVNEQYF. In nucleotides, the CDR3 is TGTGCCAGCAGCCGAACCCCTTCTGCGGGAGTCAACGAGCAGTACTTC.

This clone was detected only once. V and J are TRBV11-2 and TRBJ2-7, with D tentatively TRBD2 (6 bases). Germline loops: CDR1 SGHAT, CDR2 FQNNGV. Deletions cut 1 base from V and 3 bases from J, with 13 bases between. The CDR3 length is 15 residues. The CDR3 sequence is CASSLAPSVDYEQYF. The CDR3 DNA reads as TGTGCCAGCAGCTTAGCACCTAGCGTGGACTACGAGCAGTACTTC.

The rearrangement links TRBV3-1 (or the pseudogene TRBV3-2) to TRBJ2-2; 7 nucleotides line up with TRBD2. Germline V gene data show CDR1 as LGHDT and CDR2 as YNNKEL (reference sequence). The junction had 9 bases not matched to a gene; V was cut back by 4 bases and J by 7 bases. This CDR3 region has 15 residues. CDR3 DNA: TGTGCCAGCAGCCGACGGGGCGGGAGCGGCGGGGAGCTGTTTTTT. Amino acid sequence: CASSRRGGSGGELFF.

The chain couples TRBV5-1 to TRBJ2-5; D gene ambiguous. V was clipped by 3 bases and J by 1 base, with 13 bases between them. This CDR3 is 15 amino acids long. Germline CDR1 SGHRS, CDR2 YFSETQ. The CDR3 nucleotides are TGCGCCAGCAGCTCAGGAACGACCGGCCAAGAGACCCAGTACTTC. It specifies CASSSGTTGQETQYF.

V usage is TRBV5-6 and J usage is TRBJ1-5, with 7 bases matching TRBD1. Per germline, CDR1 SGHDT and CDR2 YYEEEE. V was clipped by 4 bases and J by 7 bases; unmatched bases: 5. The CDR3 loop spans 13 amino acids. CDR3 sequence: CASSPQGLQPQHF. The CDR3 DNA reads as TGTGCCAGCAGCCCACAGGGGCTACAGCCCCAGCATTTT.

This sequence joins TRBV4-3 and TRBJ1-4, with 9 bases matching TRBD1. This CDR3 region has 17 residues. Per the germline V gene, CDR1 is LGHNA and CDR2 is YSLEER. The junction had 8 bases not matched to a gene; V was cut back by 0 bases and J by 6 bases. DNA for the CDR3: TGCGCCAGCAGCCAAGATTTTGTGGACAGGGGAGATGAAAAACTGTTTTTT. It translates to CASSQDFVDRGDEKLFF.

The gene calls are TRBV10-1 and TRBJ1-1, with D possibly matching TRBD1 (6 bases). CDR3 size: 16 residues. V shed 7 bases and J shed 1 base, with 19 bases lying between them. CDR1 and CDR2 (germline): WNHNN, SYGVQD (reference sequence). As DNA, the CDR3 is TGCGCCAGCAACACCCAGGGGCCCTCACCGAACACTGAAGCTTTCTTT. It encodes CASNTQGPSPNTEAFF.

The genes are TRBV12-3 or TRBV12-4 and TRBJ1-2; tentative D call: TRBD1 (6 bases). This CDR3 has 13 amino acids. The V gene lost 6 bases and the J gene lost 4 bases, with 12 bases spanning the gap. This CDR3 is CASSQTGTYGYTF. The CDR3 nucleotides are TGTGCCAGCAGCCAAACAGGGACCTATGGCTACACCTTC.

As to this clone: The junction does not match germline at one end; this may be a read error. This rearrangement joins TRBV7-7 to TRBJ2-1; 7 bases are shared with TRBD2. Germline assignment: CDR1 SSHAT and CDR2 FNYEAQ (reference sequence). The CDR3 runs 17 residues. The CDR3 DNA sequence: TGTGCTAGCAGCCAGGCAGCTGGGGCTAGCGGCTACAATGAGCAGTTCTTC. Translating gives CASSQAAGASGYNEQFF.

The chain links TRBV7-8 to TRBJ1-3; 9 bases align to TRBD1. Germline-derived CDR1 and CDR2 are SGHVS and FQNEAQ. Losses at the gene ends were 7 bases for V and 3 bases for J; bases not matched to a gene: 7. The CDR3 loop spans 15 amino acids. The CDR3 is CASTSDRGGGNTIYF. The CDR3 DNA is TGTGCCAGCACCTCGGACAGGGGCGGTGGAAACACCATATATTTT.

This chain connects TRBV5-1 to TRBJ2-5; D ambiguous. The CDR3 totals 16 residues. V lost 4 bases, J lost 5 bases, and 21 bases lay in between. Germline CDR1 reads SGHRS; CDR2 reads YFSETQ. In DNA form, the CDR3 reads TGCGCCAGCAGCCCCCCACGAGTCCTAAGCGTGGAGACCCAGTACTTC. Its protein is CASSPPRVLSVETQYF.

This clone was detected only a few times. The chain is built from TRBV5-6 and TRBJ2-7; 7 nucleotides line up with TRBD1. The CDR3 has 17 amino acids. The trim removed 4 bases at V and 5 bases at J, leaving 18 bases unmatched. The germline V gene has CDR1 SGHDT and CDR2 YYEEEE. CDR3 nucleotides: TGTGCCAGCAGCGCACCACATCCCGGGACAGACAGCAACGAGCAGTACTTC. Protein product: CASSAPHPGTDSNEQYF.

The gene calls are TRBV9 and TRBJ2-1, with 12 bases identical to TRBD2. CDR1 is SGDLS, CDR2 YYNGEE, per germline. This CDR3 has 15 residues. After removal of 2 bases from V and 4 bases from J, the junction contained 1 base not matched to a gene. In DNA form, the CDR3 reads TGTGCCAGCAGCGTGGGGACTAGCGGGTACAATGAGCAGTTCTTC. Translating it yields CASSVGTSGYNEQFF.

This clone appeared once. The chain has TRBV18 and TRBJ2-1, with 7 bases that match TRBD2. V shed 3 bases, J shed 0 bases, and the junction held 5 bases outside the gene matches. This CDR3 comprises 16 residues. Germline CDR1 is KGHSH and CDR2 is LQKENI. The CDR3 bases are TGTGCCAGCTCACCGATGACGGGGGGCTCCTACAATGAGCAGTTCTTC. This sequence encodes CASSPMTGGSYNEQFF.

The CDR3 loop reads CASSLEVASGLNTDTQYF. For the CDR3, the DNA is TGCGCCAGCAGCCTAGAGGTAGCTAGCGGGCTGAACACAGATACGCAGTATTTT. The rearrangement uses TRBV4-1 and TRBJ2-3, with TRBD2 matching over 8 bases. J gave up 2 bases and V 4 bases, and 14 bases lay outside the gene matches. Germline CDR1 MGHRA, CDR2 YSYEKL. This CDR3 contains 18 residues.

This clone was observed once. The gene calls are TRBV6-6 and TRBJ1-2; a possible D gene is TRBD1 (5 bases). Germline V gene sequence: CDR1 MNHNY, CDR2 SVGAGI (reference sequence). The germline V and J ends were trimmed by 2 bases and 7 bases, with 17 bases remaining between them. The CDR3 runs to 15 residues. Written as DNA, the CDR3 is TGTGCCAGCAGTTACGATGGGGGGTCCGGTGGTGGCTACACCTTC. Its translation: CASSYDGGSGGGYTF.

The V and J genes are TRBV29-1 and TRBJ2-1; 8 bases fit TRBD2. The CDR3 is 16 residues long. J lost 1 base, V lost 4 bases, and 9 bases had no gene match. Germline V gene data show CDR1 as SQVTM and CDR2 as ANQGSEA. The CDR3 nucleotides read TGCAGCGTTGTCTGGGATCCTAGCGGGTCCTACAATGAGCAGTTCTTC. Its translation: CSVVWDPSGSYNEQFF.

The chain couples TRBV5-6 to TRBJ2-7; 10 bases line up with TRBD1. The CDR3 length is 13 residues. V dropped 6 bases and J dropped 6; count of bases not matched to a gene: 6. Germline lookup yields CDR1 SGHDT and CDR2 YYEEEE. The CDR3 nucleotides read TGTGCCAGCAAGTCGACAGGGGGCCTCGAGCAGTACTTC. Translated, it gives CASKSTGGLEQYF.

This clone was counted only a few times. The chain links TRBV6-2 or TRBV6-3 to TRBJ2-2; D may be TRBD2 (6 bases). Germline V gene sequence: CDR1 MNHEY, CDR2 SVGEGT. The CDR3 is made up of 17 amino acids. V was pared by 6 bases and J by 2 bases, with 19 bases between. The CDR3 DNA sequence: TGTGCCAGCAGCCTCTGGACTATCAACGCTAACACCGGGGAGCTGTTTTTT. Translating it yields CASSLWTINANTGELFF.

The chain carries TRBV19 and TRBJ1-5; TRBD1 matches at 7 bases. The length of the CDR3 is 12 residues. CDR1 is LNHDA and CDR2 is SQIVND in the germline V gene (reference sequence). The V and J ends lost 10 bases and 5 bases, in that order; junction bases with no gene match: 5. This CDR3 is CATRQGHQPQHF. CDR3 bases: TGTGCCACCCGACAGGGTCATCAGCCCCAGCATTTT. Full variable domain (remainder filled in from reference TRBV19 and TRBJ1-5): DGGITQSPKYLFRKEGQNVTLSCEQNLNHDAMYWYRQDPGQGLRLIYYSQIVNDFQKGDIAEGYSVSREKKESFPLTVTSAQKNPTAFYLCATRQGHQPQHFGDGTRLSIL.

This chain uses TRBV3-1 (or the pseudogene TRBV3-2) with TRBJ2-7; unclear D gene. CDR1 and CDR2 from the germline V gene are LGHDT and YNNKEL (reference sequence). This CDR3 spans 13 amino acids. Trimming removed 4 bases at V and 3 bases at J, with 10 bases between. CDR3 protein: CASSPRFFYEQYF. In DNA, the CDR3 is TGTGCCAGCAGCCCTCGTTTCTTCTACGAGCAGTACTTC.

The CDR3 coding sequence is TGTGCCAGCACCGCACACGCTAACTATGGCTACACCTTC. It yields the protein CASTAHANYGYTF. V is TRBV6-5 and J is TRBJ1-2; D is ambiguous. The V and J ends lost 7 bases and 0 bases respectively, with 9 bases between them. The germline V gene has CDR1 MNHEY and CDR2 SVGAGI. The length of the CDR3 is 13 residues.

V usage is TRBV2 and J usage is TRBJ2-7, with 10 bases identical to TRBD2. The CDR3 extends over 14 amino acids. With 7 bases clipped from V and 4 bases from J, the junction kept 7 bases outside the gene matches. Looked up from germline, CDR1 is SNHLY and CDR2 is FYNNEI. The CDR3 nucleotides are TGTGCCAGCACCATAGCGGGAGGTATTTACGAGCAGTACTTC. It specifies CASTIAGGIYEQYF.

The V call is TRBV14, the J call TRBJ2-3, with 8 bases lining up with TRBD1. Losses at the gene ends were 1 base for V and 2 bases for J; bases not matched to a gene: 5. The CDR3 length is 16 residues. Germline assignment: CDR1 SGHDN and CDR2 FVKESK. The CDR3 here is CASSQGTGGFTDTQYF. For the CDR3, the DNA is TGTGCCAGCAGCCAAGGTACAGGGGGTTTCACAGATACGCAGTATTTT. The full variable domain, with the rest looked up from reference TRBV14 and TRBJ2-3, is EAGVTQFPSHSVIEKGQTVTLRCDPISGHDNLYWYRRVMGKEIKFLLHFVKESKQDESGMPNNRFLAERTGGTYSTLKVQPAELEDSGVYFCASSQGTGGFTDTQYFGPGTRLTVL.